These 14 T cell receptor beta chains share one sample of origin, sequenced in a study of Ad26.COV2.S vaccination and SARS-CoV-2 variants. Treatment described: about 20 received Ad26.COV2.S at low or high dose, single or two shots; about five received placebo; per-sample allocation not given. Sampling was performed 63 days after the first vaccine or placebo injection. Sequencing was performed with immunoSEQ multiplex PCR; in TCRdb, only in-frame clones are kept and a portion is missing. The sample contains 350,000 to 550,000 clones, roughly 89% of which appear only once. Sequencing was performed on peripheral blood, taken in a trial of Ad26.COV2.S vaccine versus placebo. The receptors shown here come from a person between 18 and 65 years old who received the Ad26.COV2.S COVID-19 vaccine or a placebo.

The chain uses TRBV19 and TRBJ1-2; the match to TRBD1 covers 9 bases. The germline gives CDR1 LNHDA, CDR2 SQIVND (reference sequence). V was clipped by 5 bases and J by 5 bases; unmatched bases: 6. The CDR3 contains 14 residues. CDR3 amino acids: CASSAGQGPYGYTF. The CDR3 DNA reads TGTGCCAGTAGTGCGGGACAGGGACCATATGGCTACACCTTC.

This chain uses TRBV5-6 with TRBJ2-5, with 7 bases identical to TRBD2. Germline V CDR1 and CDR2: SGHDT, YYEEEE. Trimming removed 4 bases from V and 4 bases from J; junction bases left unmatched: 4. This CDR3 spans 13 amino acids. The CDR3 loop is CASSRTRVETQYF. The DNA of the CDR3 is TGTGCCAGCAGCCGGACTAGGGTAGAGACCCAGTACTTC.

The CDR3: CASSFSGVETQYF. In nucleotides, the CDR3 is TGTGCCAGCAGTTTTTCGGGGGTAGAGACCCAGTACTTC. The chain combines TRBV28 with TRBJ2-5; possibly TRBD2 for D (6 bases). Trimming stripped 3 bases from V and 4 bases from J, with 9 bases between. The CDR3 loop spans 13 amino acids. The germline CDR1 and CDR2 sequences are MDHEN and SYDVKM.

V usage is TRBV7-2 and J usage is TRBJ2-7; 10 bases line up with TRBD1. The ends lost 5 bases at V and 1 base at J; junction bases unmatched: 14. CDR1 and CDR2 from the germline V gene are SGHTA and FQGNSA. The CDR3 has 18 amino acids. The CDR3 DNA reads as TGTGCCAGCAGCCCGACCCCCGCACCGGGACAGGGGTCCTACGAGCAGTACGTC. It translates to CASSPTPAPGQGSYEQYV.

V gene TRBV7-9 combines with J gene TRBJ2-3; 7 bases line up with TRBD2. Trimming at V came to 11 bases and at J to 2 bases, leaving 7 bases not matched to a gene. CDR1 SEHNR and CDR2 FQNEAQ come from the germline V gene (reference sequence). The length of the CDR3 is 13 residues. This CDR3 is CASGAGNTDTQYF. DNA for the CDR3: TGTGCCTCGGGAGCGGGGAACACAGATACGCAGTATTTT. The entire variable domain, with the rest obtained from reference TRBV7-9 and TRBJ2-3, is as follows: DTGVSQNPRHKITKRGQNVTFRCDPISEHNRLYWYRQTLGQGPEFLTYFQNEAQLEKSRLLSDRFSAERPKGSFSTLEIQRTEQGDSAMYLCASGAGNTDTQYFGPGTRLTVL.

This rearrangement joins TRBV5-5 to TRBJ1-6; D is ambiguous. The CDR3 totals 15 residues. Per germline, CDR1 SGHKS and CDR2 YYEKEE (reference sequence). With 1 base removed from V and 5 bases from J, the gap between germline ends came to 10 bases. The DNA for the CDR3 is TGTGCCAGCAGCTTGTTAGTAGTCCATAATTCACCCCTCCACTTT. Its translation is CASSLLVVHNSPLHF.

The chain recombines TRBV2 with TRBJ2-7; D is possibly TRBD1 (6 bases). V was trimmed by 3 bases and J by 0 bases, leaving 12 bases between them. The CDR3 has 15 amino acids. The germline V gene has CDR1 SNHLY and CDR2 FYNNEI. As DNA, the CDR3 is TGTGCCAGCAGTGAGAGCCAGGGGAGCTCCTACGAGCAGTACTTC. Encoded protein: CASSESQGSSYEQYF.

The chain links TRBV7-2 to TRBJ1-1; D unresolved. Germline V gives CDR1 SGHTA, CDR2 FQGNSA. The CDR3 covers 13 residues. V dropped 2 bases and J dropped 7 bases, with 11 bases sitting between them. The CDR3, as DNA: TGTGCCAGCAGCTTATTGACCGGAATTGAAGCTTTCTTT. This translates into CASSLLTGIEAFF.

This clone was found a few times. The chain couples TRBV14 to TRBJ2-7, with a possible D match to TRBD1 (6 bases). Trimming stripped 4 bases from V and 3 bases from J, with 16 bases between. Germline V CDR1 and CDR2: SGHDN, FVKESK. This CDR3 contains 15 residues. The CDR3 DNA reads TGTGCCAGCAGCCCAACAGGGATTTGGGACTACGAGCAGTACTTC. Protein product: CASSPTGIWDYEQYF. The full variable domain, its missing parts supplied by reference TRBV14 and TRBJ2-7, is EAGVTQFPSHSVIEKGQTVTLRCDPISGHDNLYWYRRVMGKEIKFLLHFVKESKQDESGMPNNRFLAERTGGTYSTLKVQPAELEDSGVYFCASSPTGIWDYEQYFGPGTRLTVT.

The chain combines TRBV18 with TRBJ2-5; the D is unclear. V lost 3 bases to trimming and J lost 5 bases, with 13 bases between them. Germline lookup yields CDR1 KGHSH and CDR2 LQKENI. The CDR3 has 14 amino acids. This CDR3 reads CASSPLNPGETQYF. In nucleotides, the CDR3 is TGTGCCAGCTCACCCCTAAACCCCGGGGAGACCCAGTACTTC.

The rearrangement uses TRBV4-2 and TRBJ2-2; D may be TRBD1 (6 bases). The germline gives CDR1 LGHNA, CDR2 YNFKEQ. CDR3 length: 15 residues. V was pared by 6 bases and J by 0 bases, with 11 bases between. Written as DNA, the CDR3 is TGTGCCAGCAGAGAGGGGGACCCGAACACCGGGGAGCTGTTTTTT. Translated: CASREGDPNTGELFF.

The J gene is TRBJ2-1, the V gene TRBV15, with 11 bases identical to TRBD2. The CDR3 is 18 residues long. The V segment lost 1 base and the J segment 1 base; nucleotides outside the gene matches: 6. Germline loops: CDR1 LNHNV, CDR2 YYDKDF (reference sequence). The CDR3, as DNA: TGTGCCACCAGCAGAGGTAGCGGGAGGGCAAGGTCCTACAATGAGCAGTTCTTC. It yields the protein CATSRGSGRARSYNEQFF.

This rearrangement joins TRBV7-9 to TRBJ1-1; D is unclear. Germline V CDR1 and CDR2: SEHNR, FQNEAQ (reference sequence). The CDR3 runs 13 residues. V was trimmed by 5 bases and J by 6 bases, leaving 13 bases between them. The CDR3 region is CASSIISTAEAFF. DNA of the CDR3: TGTGCCAGCAGCATAATTTCTACGGCTGAAGCTTTCTTT.

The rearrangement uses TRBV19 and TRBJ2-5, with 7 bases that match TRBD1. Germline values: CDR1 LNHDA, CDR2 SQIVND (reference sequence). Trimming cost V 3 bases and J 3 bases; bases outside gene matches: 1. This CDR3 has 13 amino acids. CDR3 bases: TGTGCCAGTAGTATTACAGGGGAAGAGACCCAGTACTTC. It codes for CASSITGEETQYF.